Here is one T cell receptor (beta chain) with its context. Ten or more counts support this clonotype. There is no known antigen for this receptor. Nothing much larger sits one base from this clone, and base qualities are not available. A patient counted as having stable hyperthyroidism if there was no progression to ophthalmopathy within 18 months of follow-up. The hyperthyroidism patients were 18 to 65 years old and newly diagnosed, with a disease duration of less than 2 months. Patients were excluded if they had other autoimmune diseases, uncontrolled infections, pregnancy or lactation. Clinical symptoms, serum thyroxine, TRAb, thyroid ultrasound and orbital computed tomography were used for diagnosis. Ficoll-Paque density gradient centrifugation was used to isolate PBMCs from around 10 ml of fresh peripheral blood. Total RNA was extracted with Trizol reagent and quality-checked on an Agilent 2100 Bioanalyzer.

The data were obtained in a study of Graves' ophthalmopathy and Graves' hyperthyroidism (dated by TCRdb to the late 2010s). Describing the broader study: Peripheral blood was collected before any treatment was given, at the time of initial diagnosis. TCR beta repertoire signatures were used to distinguish Graves' ophthalmopathy from Graves' hyperthyroidism and to predict progression to ophthalmopathy. In total, around 130 blood samples were TCR-sequenced: 40 to 45 ophthalmopathy, some 75 hyperthyroidism and 17 hyperthyroidism-to-ophthalmopathy patients. To explore V-J signatures that separate ophthalmopathy from hyperthyroidism, a discovery set of about a hundred patients was enrolled, consisting of 43 with ophthalmopathy and fewer than 60 with stable hyperthyroidism. An independent validation cohort comprised 18 hyperthyroidism patients and roughly 15 patients who later progressed from hyperthyroidism to ophthalmopathy. T-cell repertoires of thyroid tissue and blood were compared in about 6 hyperthyroidism patients. After sampling, hyperthyroidism patients received methimazole starting at 30 mg daily, and ophthalmopathy patients received high-dose intravenous methylprednisolone. The approximately 100 discovery patients were divided at random into training and test sets in a 7:3 ratio. Here is what the overall study found, with its caveats: Sample size was not statistically predetermined, and group allocation was not concealed from the investigators. In validation, the model predicted ophthalmopathy progression with roughly 68% sensitivity and about 77% specificity; roughly 12 predicted patients were CT-confirmed with GO in a median of about 6.1 months. The 13-signature model separated ophthalmopathy from stable hyperthyroidism with roughly 89% sensitivity and 81.08% specificity in cross-validation, and 80%/75% in the test set. Most expanded thyroid clonotypes with a frequency above 0.001 also appeared in blood, which suggests that blood repertoires may reflect the immune response in the thyroid.

The CDR3 spans 15 residues, from the cysteine through the phenylalanine. Kept here is only the CDR3 DNA, which spans 45 bases and is read in frame from base 1. According to the germline V gene, CDR1 reads MNHEY and CDR2 reads SVGAGI. The germline V and J ends show losses of 2 bases and 1 base respectively, and no gene match explains 4 bases of the junction. TCR beta CDR3 regions were amplified from RNA transcripts for repertoire sequencing. The first round was an RT-PCR using HTBI primers with the Qiagen OneStep RT-PCR kit, and this first round was followed by a second-round multiplex PCR, then size selection and purification. Libraries were sequenced on an Illumina HiSeq2000 using paired-end 100 bp reads. The authors' pipeline ran thus. SOAPnuke was used for read processing, and reads with adapters, uncalled bases, a mean Phred below 15, or no exact constant-primer or identifier match were discarded. High-quality paired reads were merged with COPE v1.2.5. Unique nucleotide sequences were defined as clonotypes and aligned to IMGT TRB V, D and J references using MiTCR v1.1. Analysis was restricted to V-J combinations with a frequency above 0.0001, which covered over 98% of repertoires. For each V-J combination, a TCR clonal expansion and chaos score was defined as F50 clonal expansion divided by the chaos observed in the TCRdist matrix. Welch's t-statistics and random forest were used to reduce features to some 13 V-J combinations, which were fed into a naive Bayes classifier. The similarity between thyroid and blood repertoires was quantified using the Morisita-Horn index. Starting from the raw public reads, TCRdb applied fastp trimming at Q25, assembled clones with MiXCR and retained in-frame beta chains. Each entry is one CDR3 protein sequence, shown with its most common DNA and genes. These V and J calls are TCRdb output, not the study's own analysis. In this sample the table shows just over 400,000 distinct CDR3 sequences, 21% of which occur a single time. The biggest ten clones account for around 3% of the sample.

In this chain, TRBV6-5 is recombined with TRBJ1-1; 7 nucleotides in the junction match TRBD1. Material for sequencing was peripheral blood. This TCR was sampled from a woman aged 18-29 years with stable Graves' hyperthyroidism. Donor details come from another sample of the same person, matched by shared clones. The DNA is TGTGCCAGCAGTTACACTTACAGGGGGAACACTGAAGCTTTCTTT. Translated, this gives CASSYTYRGNTEAFF.